The 25 T cell receptor beta chains below were found in one sample sequenced in a study of CD8+ T cells in alopecia areata. In each case, RNA was isolated and then reverse transcribed into cDNA as the sequencing template. Clones were sequenced by immunoSEQ multiplex PCR, and TCRdb holds only the in-frame ones, with some missing. This sample has a few hundred thousand clones, with approximately 72% found just once. Treatment defined: oral pan-JAK inhibitor, 5-10 mg twice daily. Here the sequenced sample was CD4+ T cells sorted from blood, taken at week 44, from a patient treated with tofacitinib. These receptors were obtained from a human donor with alopecia areata.

The V and J genes are TRBV29-1 and TRBJ1-1; no clear D gene. Germline V CDR1 and CDR2: SQVTM, ANQGSEA. The CDR3 loop spans 15 amino acids. The CDR3 protein is CSSDVGPGMNTEAFF. The CDR3 coding sequence is TGCAGTTCTGATGTAGGCCCTGGCATGAACACTGAAGCTTTCTTT.

J is TRBJ2-2 and V is TRBV15; 7 bases agree with TRBD1. Looked up from germline, CDR1 is LNHNV and CDR2 is YYDKDF (reference sequence). V was clipped by 5 bases and J by 2 bases; unmatched bases: 11. This CDR3 is built from 17 residues. CDR3 protein: CATSWSRQGVNTGELFF. The CDR3 region has the DNA TGTGCCACCAGCTGGTCTAGGCAGGGGGTTAACACCGGGGAGCTGTTTTTT.

V and J are TRBV5-1 and TRBJ1-1; D is ambiguous. This CDR3 spans 12 amino acids. Germline V gives CDR1 SGHRS, CDR2 YFSETQ. V shed 9 bases and J shed 1 base, with 10 bases lying between them. This CDR3 is CATPPGNTEAFF. The DNA of the CDR3 is TGCGCCACCCCCCCAGGGAACACTGAAGCTTTCTTT.

V usage is TRBV2 and J usage is TRBJ2-1, with 7 bases that match TRBD1. This CDR3 contains 15 residues. Germline-derived CDR1 and CDR2 are SNHLY and FYNNEI. V lost 3 bases, J lost 8 bases, and 10 bases stayed unmatched. The CDR3 nucleotides read TGTGCCAGCAGTGAGACAGGGTTTACTTTCTATGAGCAGTTCTTC. This codes for CASSETGFTFYEQFF.

This sequence joins TRBV30 and TRBJ2-7; D might be TRBD2 (5 bases). Per germline, CDR1 GTSNPN and CDR2 SVGIG (reference sequence). The CDR3 is made up of 11 amino acids. The V and J ends lost 3 bases and 2 bases respectively, with 5 bases between them. The CDR3 reads CAWSGTYEQYF. The CDR3 DNA sequence: TGTGCCTGGAGCGGGACCTACGAGCAGTACTTC.

This rearrangement joins TRBV25-1 to TRBJ2-1; either TRBD1 or TRBD2 may fit D (6 bases each). Trimming pared 2 bases from V and 6 bases from J, leaving 8 bases between. CDR3 length: 13 residues. The germline CDR1 and CDR2 sequences are MGHDK and SYGVNS. CDR3 DNA sequence: TGTGCCAGCAGTGAAAGGGGGGTCAATGAGCAGTTCTTC. Amino acid sequence: CASSERGVNEQFF.

This clone has just a few counts. The CDR3, as DNA: TGCAGCGTTGGGGTGAGGCCTGGCGGGGAGCTGTTTTTT. The encoded protein is CSVGVRPGGELFF. This chain links TRBV29-1 with TRBJ2-2; no clear D gene. CDR3 length: 13 residues. Germline CDR1 is SQVTM and CDR2 is ANQGSEA. V lost 4 bases to trimming and J lost 7 bases, with 13 bases between them.

The rearrangement joins TRBV29-1 to TRBJ2-5, with D possibly being TRBD1 or TRBD2 (6 bases each). CDR3 length equals 14 residues. V lost 1 base and J lost 7, with 16 bases in between. Per the germline V gene, CDR1 is SQVTM and CDR2 is ANQGSEA. In DNA form, the CDR3 reads TGCAGCGTTGAAGCCACCTGGGGGGCCGGGACCCAGTACTTC. Translated: CSVEATWGAGTQYF.

The V call is TRBV28, the J call TRBJ1-2; a possible D gene is TRBD1 (6 bases). Germline CDR1 reads MDHEN; CDR2 reads SYDVKM. The CDR3 consists of 13 residues. Trimming stripped 2 bases from V and 7 bases from J, with 11 bases between. In DNA form, the CDR3 reads TGTGCCAGCAGTTTAGTAGTGGGGGCTGGCTACACCTTC. Its protein product is CASSLVVGAGYTF.

The chain links TRBV6-5 to TRBJ2-7; D possibly corresponds to TRBD1 (7 bases). Trimming removed 2 bases at V and 6 bases at J, with 14 bases between. Germline V gene sequence: CDR1 MNHEY, CDR2 SVGAGI. This CDR3 is 14 amino acids long. The CDR3 DNA is TGTGCCAGCAGTTACGCAGGGGGGATTCCCGAGCAGTACTTC. Protein: CASSYAGGIPEQYF.

This clone was seen only a few times. CDR3 DNA sequence: TGTGCCAGCAGACAGGGTTTGGTTCAGCCCCAGCATTTT. Its protein is CASRQGLVQPQHF. The chain employs TRBV27 and TRBJ1-5; D is perhaps TRBD1 (6 bases). Trimming removed 6 bases at V and 6 bases at J, with 12 bases between. The germline gives CDR1 MNHEY, CDR2 SMNVEV (reference sequence). CDR3 length equals 13 residues.

The J gene is TRBJ1-2, the V gene TRBV5-4; possible D gene TRBD1, 5 bases. The CDR3 extends over 13 amino acids. CDR1 is SGHNT, CDR2 YYREEE, per germline (reference sequence). V was cut by 1 base and J by 6 bases, with 10 bases left in between. The CDR3 region has the DNA TGTGCCAGCAGCTTGACGGCAGGGAATGGCTACACCTTC. The encoded protein is CASSLTAGNGYTF.

The V and J genes are TRBV30 and TRBJ2-3, with a tentative D call TRBD2 (6 bases). V was shortened by 3 bases and J by 0 bases, with 13 bases between the two germline ends. Per germline, CDR1 GTSNPN and CDR2 SVGIG (reference sequence). The CDR3 is made up of 15 amino acids. Here the CDR3 DNA reads TGTGCCTGGAGCTCGGGACTGGGGAGCACAGATACGCAGTATTTT. It translates to CAWSSGLGSTDTQYF.

This chain joins TRBV4-3 and TRBJ1-2; weak D call: TRBD1 (5 bases). The CDR3 covers 17 residues. V lost 0 bases, J lost 2 bases, and 16 bases lay in between. Germline CDR1 LGHNA, CDR2 YSLEER. The CDR3 bases are TGCGCCAGCAGCCAAGATAGCCCGGGGGGGTTCAACTATGGCTACACCTTC. As protein: CASSQDSPGGFNYGYTF.

This clone showed up just a few times. This chain connects TRBV10-3 to TRBJ2-2, with D possibly matching TRBD2 (6 bases). The CDR3 has 13 amino acids. Germline lookup yields CDR1 ENHRY and CDR2 SYGVKD. Trimming removed 2 bases at V and 6 bases at J, with 7 bases between. The CDR3 loop is CAISEGTAGELFF. The CDR3 DNA reads TGTGCCATCAGTGAGGGGACTGCCGGGGAGCTGTTTTTT.

This clone was detected a few times. The rearrangement links TRBV6-5 to TRBJ1-6, with a tentative D call TRBD1 (5 bases). This CDR3 comprises 14 residues. The V end lost 5 bases, the J end lost 10 bases, and 15 bases lay between the germline ends. Per the germline V gene, CDR1 is MNHEY and CDR2 is SVGAGI. In DNA, the CDR3 is TGTGCCAGCAGTGTGGGCAGGGTGGACTCACCCCTCCACTTT. Amino acids: CASSVGRVDSPLHF.

This chain connects TRBV10-3 to TRBJ1-1; the match to TRBD1 covers 9 bases. Trimming removed 7 bases from V and 6 bases from J; junction bases left unmatched: 9. The CDR3 contains 14 residues. Germline V CDR1 and CDR2: ENHRY, SYGVKD. CDR3 loop: CAITPRDRAPEAFF. CDR3 in DNA: TGTGCCATCACGCCCCGGGACAGGGCCCCTGAAGCTTTCTTT.

V usage is TRBV30 and J usage is TRBJ1-1; no reliable D call. Trimming took 0 bases from V and 2 from J, leaving 7 bases between them. The CDR3 covers 13 residues. Germline V gives CDR1 GTSNPN, CDR2 SVGIG (reference sequence). The CDR3 sequence: CAWSVQRNTEAFF. CDR3 nucleotides: TGTGCCTGGAGTGTACAGAGAAACACTGAAGCTTTCTTT.

V and J are TRBV30 and TRBJ2-3; D perhaps matches TRBD2 (6 bases). Germline V CDR1 and CDR2: GTSNPN, SVGIG (reference sequence). V shed 0 bases and J shed 6 bases, with 19 bases lying between them. This CDR3 has 16 residues. CDR3 residues: CAWSVRWSSAADTQYF. In DNA, the CDR3 is TGTGCCTGGAGTGTACGTTGGTCTAGCGCGGCTGATACGCAGTATTTT.

The genes are TRBV7-2 and TRBJ1-2; D might be TRBD1 (6 bases). The CDR3 runs to 14 residues. Per the germline V gene, CDR1 is SGHTA and CDR2 is FQGNSA. V was clipped by 1 base and J by 4 bases, with 10 bases between them. In DNA, the CDR3 is TGTGCCAGCAGCTTAGACAGGGCTATCTATGGCTACACCTTC. Encoded protein: CASSLDRAIYGYTF.

This clone was recorded once. The J gene is TRBJ2-1, the V gene TRBV2, with a possible D match to TRBD1 (6 bases). The CDR3 is 13 residues long. V lost 6 bases and J 6 bases, leaving 12 bases between the germline ends. Germline CDR1 is SNHLY and CDR2 is FYNNEI. CDR3 in amino acids: CASSQQGINEQFF. Written as DNA, the CDR3 is TGTGCCAGCAGCCAACAGGGTATCAATGAGCAGTTCTTC.

The chain combines TRBV15 with TRBJ2-7; no definite D call. In germline, CDR1 is LNHNV, CDR2 YYDKDF (reference sequence). The CDR3 is 12 amino acids. Trimming stripped 3 bases from V and 3 bases from J, with 6 bases between. DNA of the CDR3: TGTGCCACCAGCAGTGACATCTACGAGCAGTACTTC. As protein: CATSSDIYEQYF.

This clone was seen more than once but under ten times. The chain is built from TRBV6-1 and TRBJ1-5; D not certain. The CDR3 extends over 15 amino acids. V dropped 3 bases and J dropped 3 bases, with 12 bases sitting between them. The germline V gene encodes CDR1 MNHNS and CDR2 SASEGT. The CDR3 region is CASSDLQRNNQPQHF. The CDR3 DNA is TGTGCCAGCAGTGATTTACAGCGAAACAATCAGCCCCAGCATTTT.

This sequence joins TRBV5-1 and TRBJ2-2; 10 positions agree with TRBD2. The germline gives CDR1 SGHRS, CDR2 YFSETQ. The CDR3 has 15 residues. Trimming cost V 7 bases and J 4 bases; bases outside gene matches: 7. CDR3 DNA: TGCGCCAGCGCCGGACTAGCGGTGCCCACCGGGGAGCTGTTTTTT. The encoded protein is CASAGLAVPTGELFF.

The chain carries TRBV15 and TRBJ2-6; D possibly matches TRBD1 or TRBD2 (5 bases each). The CDR3 covers 17 residues. Germline V gene lookup returns CDR1 LNHNV and CDR2 YYDKDF (reference sequence). Trimming stripped 2 bases from V and 1 base from J, with 12 bases between. The CDR3 loop is CATSRIRGASGANVLTF. CDR3 coding DNA: TGTGCCACCAGCAGAATTAGGGGAGCTTCTGGGGCCAACGTCCTGACTTTC.